This T cell receptor beta chain emerged from a study of Ad26.COV2.S vaccination and SARS-CoV-2 variants. The table came from immunoSEQ multiplex PCR; TCRdb's copy has only in-frame clones and leaves some out. The table records 380,000 or so clones, 88% of them present only once. With respect to this clone: Its target is unknown.

Study-wide results and limits: Substantial breadth was reportedly displayed by spike-specific CD8+ and CD4+ T cell responses after vaccination. Quantification of TCR breadth and depth may have yielded underestimates of total T cell responses. Vaccine and placebo recipients had comparable breadth of non-spike TCRs.

The CDR3 sequence is 14 residues long. The germline V and J ends were trimmed by 7 bases and 0 bases, with 10 bases remaining between them. The V gene's germline CDR1 is MNHEY and CDR2 SVGAGI. Treatment reported: some 20 received Ad26.COV2.S at low or high dose, single or two shots; a few received placebo; per-sample allocation not given. Samples were taken on day 63 after the first vaccine or placebo injection. The chain links TRBV6-5 to TRBJ1-3, with D possibly TRBD1 on 6 matching bases. This specimen was peripheral blood, taken in a trial of Ad26.COV2.S vaccine versus placebo. The source of this sequence is a person between 18 and 60 years old who received the Ad26.COV2.S COVID-19 vaccine or a placebo. In nucleotides, the CDR3 is TGTGCCAGCAAGACAGGACCCTCTGGAAACACCATATATTTT. It is translated as CASKTGPSGNTIYF.